These 8 T cell receptor beta chains share one sample of origin, sequenced in a study of cytomegalovirus exposure and HLA in healthy donors. PCR amplification relied on 60 Vbeta primers (plus 13 Jbeta primers). Generated by immunoSEQ multiplex PCR, the TCRdb table keeps only in-frame clones and is missing some. The sample yields under 140,000 clones, about three quarters seen once. Sequencing was performed on PBMCs. All receptors derive from a woman younger than 45 in good health and CMV-seronegative.

In this sample, this clone turned up a few times. The V gene is TRBV11-2, the J gene TRBJ2-3, with a possible D match to TRBD2 (6 bases). Trimming removed 2 bases at V and 5 bases at J, with 23 bases between. Germline CDR1 SGHAT, CDR2 FQNNGV. CDR3 length equals 18 residues. CDR3 residues: CASSLKVGGGGSVDTQYF. The CDR3 DNA follows: TGTGCCAGCAGCTTAAAGGTCGGGGGTGGGGGGTCGGTAGATACGCAGTATTTT. The complete variable domain, with remaining parts taken from reference TRBV11-2 and TRBJ2-3, reads EAGVAQSPRYKIIEKRQSVAFWCNPISGHATLYWYQQILGQGPKLLIQFQNNGVVDDSQLPKDRFSAERLKGVDSTLKIQPAKLEDSAVYLCASSLKVGGGGSVDTQYFGPGTRLTVL.

The CDR3 sequence: CASSLRHPQTQYF. In DNA, the CDR3 is TGTGCCAGCAGTTTAAGACATCCTCAAACCCAGTACTTC. V gene TRBV28 combines with J gene TRBJ2-5; D ambiguous. V gave up 2 bases and J gave up 8 bases, with 12 bases separating them. Germline loops: CDR1 MDHEN, CDR2 SYDVKM. The CDR3 has 13 residues.

The chain couples TRBV7-8 to TRBJ2-6; perhaps TRBD1 as D (5 bases). Trimming pared 4 bases from V and 2 bases from J, leaving 12 bases between. This CDR3 is 16 amino acids long. Germline CDR1 is SGHVS and CDR2 is FQNEAQ. The CDR3 is CASSSRVGTGANVLTF. The DNA for the CDR3 is TGTGCCAGCAGCTCCAGGGTTGGGACTGGGGCCAACGTCCTGACTTTC.

The chain uses TRBV29-1 and TRBJ2-3, with D possibly being TRBD1 (6 bases). This CDR3 contains 13 residues. V lost 5 bases and J 4 bases, leaving 13 bases between the germline ends. The germline CDR1 and CDR2 sequences are SQVTM and ANQGSEA. The CDR3 DNA follows: TGCAGCGTTTTAACAGGGAGAGCAGATACGCAGTATTTT. Its protein is CSVLTGRADTQYF.

This clone was seen a handful of times. The rearrangement links TRBV5-4 to TRBJ2-1; the match to TRBD2 covers 10 bases. CDR3 length equals 15 residues. V dropped 4 bases and J dropped 3; count of bases not matched to a gene: 4. Germline CDR1 reads SGHNT; CDR2 reads YYREEE (reference sequence). CDR3 residues: CASSTTSGHYNEQFF. The DNA for the CDR3 is TGTGCCAGCAGCACGACTAGCGGGCACTACAATGAGCAGTTCTTC.

The rearrangement uses TRBV2 and TRBJ1-4, with a possible D match to TRBD1 (6 bases). V lost 10 bases and J 7 bases, leaving 19 bases between the germline ends. CDR3 length: 14 residues. Germline CDR1 reads SNHLY; CDR2 reads FYNNEI. The CDR3, as DNA: TGTGCCACTGCGCCCGACAGGTCTTTTGAAAAACTGTTTTTT. This sequence encodes CATAPDRSFEKLFF.

On this clone: The final CDR3 position lacks the conserved phenylalanine or tryptophan, pointing to a likely read error. The chain combines TRBV9 with TRBJ2-7, with D tentatively TRBD2 (5 bases). From germline, CDR1 is SGDLS and CDR2 YYNGEE. V lost 3 bases to trimming and J lost 4 bases, with 14 bases between them. The CDR3 is 14 residues long. CDR3 loop: CASSGGPGLYEQYL. The CDR3 nucleotides are TGTGCCAGCAGCGGAGGGCCGGGCCTGTACGAGCAGTACCTC.

V is TRBV4-2 and J is TRBJ2-7; TRBD1 is a possible D gene (5 bases). The germline CDR1 and CDR2 sequences are LGHNA and YNFKEQ. The V end lost 5 bases, the J end lost 3 bases, and 17 bases lay between the germline ends. The CDR3 length is 15 residues. The CDR3 coding sequence is TGTGCCAGCAGCTCAATTCAGACAGAAGACTACGAGCAGTACTTC. Protein product: CASSSIQTEDYEQYF.